This TCR beta chain was identified during a study of shared clonotypes between healthy human individuals. Study at large: Each donor had three CD4 naive, three CD4 memory, two CD8 naive and one CD8 memory plate. Findings and limits, study-wide: Few donors limited the genetic and exposure-history diversity represented.

TCRdb keeps only in-frame clones here, not all; method: immunoSEQ multiplex PCR. Seen here are millions of clones, about 95% observed once, and the top ten hold approximately 0.13%. Donation came from healthy HIV-negative adults that had no recent acute infections or vaccinations. This CDR3 is built from 16 residues. Germline V gene lookup returns CDR1 SGHRS and CDR2 YFSETQ. Losses at the gene ends were 3 bases for V and 0 bases for J; bases not matched to a gene: 5. In regard to this clone: No antigen is known for it.

The specimen was naive CD4+ T cells sorted from blood. Subset meaning: CD45RA+ positively selected. The chain recombines TRBV5-1 with TRBJ2-1; 8 nucleotides match TRBD2. This clonotype was obtained from a man aged 18-30 years in good health. CDR3 loop: CASSSLAGNSYNEQFF. The CDR3 nucleotides are TGCGCCAGCAGCTCCCTAGCGGGTAACTCCTACAATGAGCAGTTCTTC.